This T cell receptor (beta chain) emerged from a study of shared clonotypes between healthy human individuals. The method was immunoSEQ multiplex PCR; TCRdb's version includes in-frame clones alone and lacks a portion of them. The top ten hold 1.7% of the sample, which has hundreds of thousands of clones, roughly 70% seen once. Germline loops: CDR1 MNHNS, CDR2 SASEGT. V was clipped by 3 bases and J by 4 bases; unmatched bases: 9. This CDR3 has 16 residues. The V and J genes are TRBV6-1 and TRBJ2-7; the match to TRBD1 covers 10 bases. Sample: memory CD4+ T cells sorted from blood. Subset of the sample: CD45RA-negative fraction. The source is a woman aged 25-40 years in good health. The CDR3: CASSEPGDRGRYEQYF. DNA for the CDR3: TGTGCCAGCAGTGAGCCGGGGGACAGGGGACGATACGAGCAGTACTTC.